This T cell receptor beta chain was sequenced in a study of OX40 agonist ivuxolimab in advanced cancers. Sequencing was performed with immunoSEQ multiplex PCR; in TCRdb, only in-frame clones are kept and a portion is missing. The table records around 86,000 clones, approximately 94% of them present only once. The V and J ends lost 5 bases and 6 bases, in that order; junction bases with no gene match: 5. The CDR3 consists of 15 residues. Germline CDR1 reads MNHEY; CDR2 reads SMNVEV (reference sequence). Findings and limits, study-wide: Clonal expansion was among the lowest in partial responders at 0.1-3.0 mg/kg, especially CD8+.

Baseline, cycle 4 day 1, and cycle 7 day 1 were the blood sampling points. On this clone: Its specificity is unknown.

The material sequenced was CD4+ or CD8+ T cells sorted from blood, taken in a trial of the OX40 agonist ivuxolimab. The TCR comes from an adult with an advanced solid tumor such as melanoma, head and neck, liver or kidney cancer. V and J are TRBV27 and TRBJ2-3; 13 nucleotides line up with TRBD2. The CDR3 DNA sequence: TGTGCCAGCAGTGTAACTAGCGGGGGGGCGGATACGCAGTATTTT. Its protein product is CASSVTSGGADTQYF.